The present TCR beta chain was sequenced within a study of blood T cell repertoires in COVID-19. Across the whole study: PBMCs, B-cell-depleted T cells, or T cells were the source of the cDNA or gDNA that made up the material.

As processed by the authors: The authors estimated nucleated cell counts from reference gene primer amplification. TCRdb's table, derived via immunoSEQ multiplex PCR, lists solely in-frame clones and lacks some. V and J calls and clone size come straight from that table; D and trimming were deduced from the DNA. The sample lists around 50,000 clones, around 78% occurring once. Germline V CDR1 and CDR2: SGDLS, YYNGEE. This CDR3 comprises 13 residues. V was clipped by 1 base and J by 4 bases, with 6 bases between them. The genes are TRBV9 and TRBJ1-3; D gene ambiguous. Sequencing used peripheral blood. The receptor's source is a human donor in a cohort sampled during active COVID-19. The CDR3 sequence is CASSVKEGNTIYF. In DNA, the CDR3 is TGTGCCAGCAGCGTAAAGGAGGGAAACACCATATATTTT.